Sequencing of this T cell receptor (beta chain) was carried out in a study of T-cell reconstitution after alpha-beta-depleted transplantation in children. This clonotype appeared many times. Preparing the TCRbeta library involved the use of unique molecular identifiers. Via MiXCR, TCRdb re-called the PCR reads, giving one row per CDR3 protein. Of 150,000 to 200,000 distinct CDR3 sequences in the sample, about 6.4% were seen once. The V gene's germline CDR1 is SNHLY and CDR2 FYNNEI. The CDR3 sequence is 16 residues long. V dropped 11 bases and J dropped 1 base, with 22 bases sitting between them. The TCR comes from a human donor who donated a stem cell graft to a child with Wiskott-Aldrich syndrome. Sequencing was performed on PBMCs from the stem cell graft donor, taken from the stem cell graft. V is TRBV2 and J is TRBJ2-3; D possibly uses TRBD1 or TRBD2 (6 bases each). The DNA for the CDR3 is TGTGCCGGGCAAGATGCTGGGGGGCGAGGCACAGATACGCAGTATTTT. Translating gives CAGQDAGGRGTDTQYF.